This TCR beta chain was captured in a study of T cell changes during pregnancy in multiple sclerosis. TCRdb's table, derived via immunoSEQ multiplex PCR, lists solely in-frame clones and lacks some. This table has nearly 80,000 clones, 90% to 95% appearing once. Germline CDR1 and CDR2: SNHLY and FYNNEI. The CDR3 has 13 residues. V gave up 6 bases and J gave up 3 bases, with 12 bases separating them. V usage is TRBV2 and J usage is TRBJ2-7, with a tentative D call TRBD1 (5 bases). The sample was CD4+ T cells from peripheral blood mononuclear cells, taken before pregnancy. This receptor was obtained from a female donor with multiple sclerosis, enrolled in a pregnancy study. The CDR3: CASSRDSDYEQYF. The CDR3 DNA sequence: TGTGCCAGCAGCCGCGACAGTGACTACGAGCAGTACTTC.